This T cell receptor (beta chain) was captured in a study of OX40 agonist ivuxolimab in advanced cancers. Concerning this clone: Its antigen is as yet unknown.

General study results and limits: Low levels of normalized T-cell clonal expansion also appeared in some nonresponders. What antigens the expanded peripheral T cells recognized was never established.

This table comes from immunoSEQ multiplex PCR, and its TCRdb copy is limited to in-frame clones, with some not included. The profile covers about 70,000 clones, with around 86% appearing a single time and around 7% taken by the ten largest. This CDR3 has 15 residues. V gave up 2 bases and J gave up 2 bases, with 10 bases separating them. The germline CDR1 and CDR2 sequences are MNHNS and SASEGT. The J gene is TRBJ1-5, the V gene TRBV6-1, with D tentatively TRBD1 (5 bases). The clonotype was recovered from an adult with an advanced solid tumor such as melanoma, head and neck, liver or kidney cancer. The material was CD4+ or CD8+ T cells sorted from blood, obtained in a trial of the OX40 agonist ivuxolimab. The CDR3 protein is CASSELARGNQPQHF. CDR3 DNA sequence: TGTGCCAGCAGTGAACTGGCCAGGGGCAATCAGCCCCAGCATTTT.